The text below deals with one TCR beta chain. Its antigen is not known. Other nucleotide sequences from this sample produce the same CDR3. This sample was included in a study of cytotoxic CD8 clonotypes in ibrutinib-treated CLL. About the study: After median 68 months, roughly 15 stayed in remission, around twelve progressed; responses roughly 25 partial, 2 complete. Response samples came after a median about 12 months of treatment, range 6 to 36. Study results and limitations: Stable or contracted on treatment, public clonotypes were also uncommon.

The trim removed 4 bases at V and 3 bases at J, leaving 6 bases unmatched. The germline V gene has CDR1 SGDLS and CDR2 YYNGEE. CDR3 length: 15 residues. Clones were sequenced by immunoSEQ multiplex PCR, and TCRdb holds only the in-frame ones, with some missing. Of approximately 300,000 clones in the sample, almost 80% are singletons; the top ten hold 6.5% to 8.5%. This clonotype was sampled from a human donor with chronic lymphocytic leukemia. Sequenced material: PBMCs, taken before ibrutinib treatment. V and J are TRBV9 and TRBJ1-4, with 7 bases identical to TRBD1. CDR3 bases: TGTGCCAGCAGCCCCCGGACAGGAGCTAATGAAAAACTGTTTTTT. Its translation: CASSPRTGANEKLFF.